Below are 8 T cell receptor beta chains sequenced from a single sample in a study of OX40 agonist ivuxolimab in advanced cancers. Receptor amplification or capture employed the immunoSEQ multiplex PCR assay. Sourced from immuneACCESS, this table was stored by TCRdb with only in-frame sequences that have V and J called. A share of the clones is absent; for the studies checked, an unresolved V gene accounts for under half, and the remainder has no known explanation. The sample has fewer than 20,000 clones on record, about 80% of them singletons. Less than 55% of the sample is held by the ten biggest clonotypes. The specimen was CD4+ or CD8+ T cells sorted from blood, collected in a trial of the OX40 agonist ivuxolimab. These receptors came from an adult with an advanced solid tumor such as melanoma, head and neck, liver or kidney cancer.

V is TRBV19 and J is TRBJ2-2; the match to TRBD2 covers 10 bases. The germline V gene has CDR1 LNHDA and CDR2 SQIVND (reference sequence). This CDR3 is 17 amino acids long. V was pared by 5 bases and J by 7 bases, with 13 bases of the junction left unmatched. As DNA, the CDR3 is TGTGCCAGTAGTCCGACAACCCTAGCGGGGGTTCACGGGGAGCTGTTTTTT. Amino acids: CASSPTTLAGVHGELFF.

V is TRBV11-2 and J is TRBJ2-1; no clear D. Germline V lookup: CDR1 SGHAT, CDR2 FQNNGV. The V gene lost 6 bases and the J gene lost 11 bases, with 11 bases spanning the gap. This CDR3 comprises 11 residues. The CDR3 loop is CASRYEGQQFF. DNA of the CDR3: TGTGCCAGCAGATATGAAGGGCAGCAGTTCTTC. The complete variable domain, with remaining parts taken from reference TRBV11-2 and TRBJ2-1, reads EAGVAQSPRYKIIEKRQSVAFWCNPISGHATLYWYQQILGQGPKLLIQFQNNGVVDDSQLPKDRFSAERLKGVDSTLKIQPAKLEDSAVYLCASRYEGQQFFGPGTRLTVL.

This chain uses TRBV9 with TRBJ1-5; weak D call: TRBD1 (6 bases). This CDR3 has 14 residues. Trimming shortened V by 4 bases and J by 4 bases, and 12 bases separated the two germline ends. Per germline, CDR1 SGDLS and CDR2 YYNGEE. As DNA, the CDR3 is TGTGCCAGCAGCACAGGGACCGCAAATCAGCCCCAGCATTTT. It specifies CASSTGTANQPQHF. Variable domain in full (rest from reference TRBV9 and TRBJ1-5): DSGVTQTPKHLITATGQRVTLRCSPRSGDLSVYWYQQSLDQGLQFLIQYYNGEERAKGNILERFSAQQFPDLHSELNLSSLELGDSALYFCASSTGTANQPQHFGDGTRLSIL.

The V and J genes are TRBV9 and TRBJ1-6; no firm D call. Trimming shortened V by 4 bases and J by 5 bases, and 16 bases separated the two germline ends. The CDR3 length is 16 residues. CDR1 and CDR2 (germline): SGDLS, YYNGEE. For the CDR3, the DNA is TGTGCCAGCAGCCCCCCGGGTACAGCCAATAATTCACCCCTCCACTTT. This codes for CASSPPGTANNSPLHF.

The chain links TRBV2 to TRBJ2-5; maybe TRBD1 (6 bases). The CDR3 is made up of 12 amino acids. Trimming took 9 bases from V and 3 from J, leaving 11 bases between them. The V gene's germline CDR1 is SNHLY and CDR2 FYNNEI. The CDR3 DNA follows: TGTGCCAGTACAGGGTACGAAGAGACCCAGTACTTC. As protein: CASTGYEETQYF.

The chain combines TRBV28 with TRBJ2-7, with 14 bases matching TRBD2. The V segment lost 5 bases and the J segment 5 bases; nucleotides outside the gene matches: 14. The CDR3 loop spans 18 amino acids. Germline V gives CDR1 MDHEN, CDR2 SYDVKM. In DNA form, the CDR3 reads TGTGCCAGCAGTGCCCAACCGGGACTAGCGGGGGTTAGTCACGAGCAGTACTTC. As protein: CASSAQPGLAGVSHEQYF.

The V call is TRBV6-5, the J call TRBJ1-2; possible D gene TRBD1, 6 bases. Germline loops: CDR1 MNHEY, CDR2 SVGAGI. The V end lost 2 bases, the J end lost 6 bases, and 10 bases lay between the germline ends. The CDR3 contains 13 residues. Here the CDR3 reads CASSYRGEDGYTF. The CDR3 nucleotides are TGTGCCAGCAGTTACAGGGGGGAAGATGGCTACACCTTC.

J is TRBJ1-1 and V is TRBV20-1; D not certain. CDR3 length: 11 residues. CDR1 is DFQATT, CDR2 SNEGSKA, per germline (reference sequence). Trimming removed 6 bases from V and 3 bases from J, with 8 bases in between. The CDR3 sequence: CSAQEDTEAFF. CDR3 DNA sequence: TGCAGTGCCCAAGAGGACACTGAAGCTTTCTTT.